This entry features one TCR beta chain sequence. The antigen remains unidentified. Single cDNA molecules in the library carried unique molecular identifiers attached during preparation. Original handling: With a range of about 23,224 to 750,000, the median per sample was roughly 91,000 TCRs. TCRdb reprocessed the RACE reads via MiXCR and lists one record per CDR3 protein. These V and J calls derive from TCRdb rather than the authors' analysis. The sample has 130,000 or so distinct CDR3 sequences; roughly 9% are singletons. The length of the CDR3 is 14 residues. Germline lookup yields CDR1 LGHNA and CDR2 YSLEER. V lost 0 bases to trimming and J lost 8 bases; unmatched junction nucleotides: 4. Noted time point: healthy volunteer bleed at 2 weeks. The authors extracted total RNA from unfractionated whole blood. The sample is drawn from a study of human T cells and chemical hapten exposure. Whole-study context: Per-sample variation in TCR yield stemmed mainly from small pooled library volume differences.

Whole-study results and caveats: TCRs exceeding a frequency of 1 in 1000 stayed unchanged under DPC sensitization.

V is TRBV4-3 and J is TRBJ1-3; 7 bases fit TRBD1. The TCR originated in a male donor in good health. Some clones in this sample may be carry-over from other donors' samples. Sequencing was done on a sample of whole blood. The CDR3 here is CASSQDWQGDTIYF. In DNA, the CDR3 is TGCGCCAGCAGCCAAGATTGGCAGGGGGACACCATATATTTT.